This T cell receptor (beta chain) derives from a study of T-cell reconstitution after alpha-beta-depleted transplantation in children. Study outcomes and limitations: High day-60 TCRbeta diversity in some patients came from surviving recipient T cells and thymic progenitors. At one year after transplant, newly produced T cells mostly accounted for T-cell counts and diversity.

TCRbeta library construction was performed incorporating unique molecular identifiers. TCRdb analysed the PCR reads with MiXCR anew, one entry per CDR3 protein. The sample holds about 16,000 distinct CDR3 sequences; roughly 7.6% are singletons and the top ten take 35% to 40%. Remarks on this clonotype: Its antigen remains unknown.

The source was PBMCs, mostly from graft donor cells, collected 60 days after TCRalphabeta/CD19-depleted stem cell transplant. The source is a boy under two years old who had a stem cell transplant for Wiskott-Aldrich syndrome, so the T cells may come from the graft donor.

This CDR3 reads CAISESSGGEETQYF. The CDR3 bases are TGTGCCATCAGTGAGTCCTCGGGGGGTGAAGAGACCCAGTACTTC. The J gene is TRBJ2-5, the V gene TRBV10-3, with TRBD2 matching over 7 bases. The length of the CDR3 is 15 residues. Germline V lookup: CDR1 ENHRY, CDR2 SYGVKD. With V trimmed by 0 bases and J by 3 bases, 4 bases remained unmatched.